One and the same sample provided the 11 T cell receptor beta chains below, sequenced in a study of blood T cell repertoires in COVID-19. Some clones are missing from TCRdb's copy, which holds only in-frame ones; the method was immunoSEQ multiplex PCR. The data hold around 40,000 clones, with around 90% observed a single time. Source material: peripheral blood. Receptors originate from a man aged 45 to 65 with active COVID-19.

J is TRBJ2-7 and V is TRBV14; 9 bases align to TRBD2. V gave up 4 bases and J gave up 2 bases; unmatched junction bases: 18. Germline CDR1 and CDR2: SGHDN and FVKESK. This CDR3 comprises 19 residues. Here the CDR3 reads CASSLTTGRRGGRAYEQYF. In DNA form, the CDR3 reads TGTGCCAGCAGCCTTACCACAGGGCGAAGGGGCGGGAGGGCCTACGAGCAGTACTTC.

CDR3 coding DNA: TGTGCCAGCAGCCCGTGGACTAGCGGGGTCCACCGGGAGCTGTTTTTT. Protein product: CASSPWTSGVHRELFF. The chain uses TRBV3-1 (or the pseudogene TRBV3-2) and TRBJ2-2, with 12 bases that match TRBD2. Germline CDR1 reads LGHDT; CDR2 reads YNNKEL (reference sequence). The CDR3 spans 16 residues. The J segment lost 9 bases and the V segment lost 4 bases, leaving 9 bases of the junction unmatched.

The J gene is TRBJ2-1, the V gene TRBV6-2 or TRBV6-3, with D maybe TRBD2 (5 bases). Germline V gene lookup returns CDR1 MNHEY and CDR2 SVGEGT. CDR3 length: 16 amino acids. V shed 3 bases and J shed 4 bases, with 16 bases lying between them. CDR3 protein: CASSYGRADFYNEQFF. Written as DNA, the CDR3 is TGTGCCAGCAGTTATGGTAGGGCGGACTTTTACAATGAGCAGTTCTTC.

The rearrangement joins TRBV6-1 to TRBJ1-1, with TRBD1 matching 8 bases. CDR1 is MNHNS and CDR2 is SASEGT in the germline V gene. The V segment lost 1 base and the J segment 3 bases; nucleotides outside the gene matches: 1. The CDR3 totals 14 residues. The DNA of the CDR3 is TGTGCCAGCAGTGAAGGACAGGGGTACACTGAAGCTTTCTTT. This encodes CASSEGQGYTEAFF.

The rearrangement joins TRBV5-1 to TRBJ1-6, with 10 bases matching TRBD1. The CDR3 covers 16 residues. V lost 3 bases, J lost 7 bases, and 7 bases stayed unmatched. The germline CDR1 and CDR2 sequences are SGHRS and YFSETQ. The CDR3 DNA reads TGCGCCAGCAGCTGGGGGACAGGGGACCTGAATTCACCCCTCCACTTT. Translated: CASSWGTGDLNSPLHF.

The chain joins TRBV19 to TRBJ2-3; D not resolved. Trimming cost V 5 bases and J 9 bases, with 12 bases left between them. There are 12 residues in the CDR3. From germline, CDR1 is LNHDA and CDR2 SQIVND (reference sequence). The CDR3 bases are TGTGCCAGTAGTGTGGCGGTAGACACGCAGTATTTT. Amino acids: CASSVAVDTQYF.

This chain links TRBV3-1 (or the pseudogene TRBV3-2) with TRBJ2-5; D perhaps matches TRBD2 (6 bases). Germline V gene lookup returns CDR1 LGHDT and CDR2 YNNKEL (reference sequence). V shed 4 bases and J shed 2 bases, with 8 bases lying between them. The CDR3 spans 13 residues. The DNA of the CDR3 is TGTGCCAGCAGCCCCGGGACTCAAGAGACCCAGTACTTC. This codes for CASSPGTQETQYF.

V gene TRBV10-3 combines with J gene TRBJ2-1, with TRBD2 identical over 9 bases. With 0 bases clipped from V and 6 bases from J, the junction kept 6 bases outside the gene matches. The CDR3 sequence is 16 residues long. Germline assignment: CDR1 ENHRY and CDR2 SYGVKD. The CDR3 coding sequence is TGTGCCATCAGTGAGTCCGGGCTAGCGGGAATCAATGAGCAGTTCTTC. Its translation: CAISESGLAGINEQFF.

The CDR3 sequence: CASSSGETNEKLFF. The CDR3 DNA is TGTGCCAGCAGTTCAGGGGAAACTAATGAAAAACTGTTTTTT. The chain joins TRBV6-6 to TRBJ1-4, with D possibly matching TRBD1 (6 bases). The CDR3 is 14 amino acids. V lost 4 bases and J 1 base, leaving 7 bases between the germline ends. From germline, CDR1 is MNHNY and CDR2 SVGAGI (reference sequence).

J is TRBJ1-2 and V is TRBV28, with 7 bases lining up with TRBD1. After removal of 1 base from V and 0 bases from J, the junction contained 17 bases not matched to a gene. This CDR3 region has 20 residues. CDR1 MDHEN and CDR2 SYDVKM come from the germline V gene. CDR3 nucleotides: TGTGCCAGCAGTTTATACCAAGGGGGACAGAATGTTCCAGCTAACTATGGCTACACCTTC. As protein: CASSLYQGGQNVPANYGYTF.

This chain links TRBV5-4 with TRBJ2-4; 15 bases match TRBD2. The V and J ends lost 0 bases and 11 bases, in that order; junction bases with no gene match: 6. From germline, CDR1 is SGHNT and CDR2 YYREEE (reference sequence). This CDR3 contains 16 residues. The DNA of the CDR3 is TGTGCCAGCAGCTTGGCCGGGACTAGCGGGAGGAAGGTTCAGTACTTC. Its translation is CASSLAGTSGRKVQYF.